One and the same sample provided the 22 T cell receptor beta chains below, sequenced in a study of cytomegalovirus exposure and HLA in healthy donors (dated by TCRdb to about 2017). Libraries were prepared through the immunoSEQ multiplex PCR assay. For the multiplex PCR, a mixture combining 60 forward primers for TCR Vbeta segments and 13 reverse primers for TCR Jbeta segments was used. TCRdb holds this immuneACCESS table with in-frame rearrangements only. Some clones are missing; in checked studies, unresolved V genes explain under half, and the rest has no known cause. The sample profile shows around 150,000 clones; 70% of them were found once. 4.5% to 5% of the sample comes from the top ten. The sample taken for sequencing was PBMCs. The source of these receptors is a man younger than 35 in good health and CMV-seropositive.

This chain connects TRBV7-9 to TRBJ1-1; possibly TRBD1 for D (5 bases). The CDR3 spans 17 residues. V was pared by 1 base and J by 5 bases, with 20 bases between. CDR1 is SEHNR, CDR2 FQNEAQ, per germline (reference sequence). The CDR3 loop reads CASSLVGSGRGRTEAFF. The DNA of the CDR3 is TGTGCCAGCAGCTTAGTGGGGTCGGGTAGGGGTCGGACTGAAGCTTTCTTT.

This clone was counted a few times. The V and J genes are TRBV7-8 and TRBJ1-1; the D is unclear. The V end was cut by 5 bases, the J end by 0 bases, with 10 bases between. CDR1 SGHVS and CDR2 FQNEAQ come from the germline V gene. The CDR3 length is 14 residues. CDR3 residues: CASSPAGMNTEAFF. In nucleotides, the CDR3 is TGTGCCAGCAGCCCGGCGGGCATGAACACTGAAGCTTTCTTT.

V usage is TRBV7-9 and J usage is TRBJ1-5; D unresolved. Germline V CDR1 and CDR2: SEHNR, FQNEAQ (reference sequence). Trimming shortened V by 5 bases and J by 2 bases, and 16 bases separated the two germline ends. The CDR3 runs to 16 residues. The CDR3 here is CASSPREDLGNQPQHF. The CDR3 nucleotides read TGTGCCAGCAGCCCGCGGGAGGATTTGGGCAATCAGCCCCAGCATTTT.

This clone was observed a handful of times. The rearrangement links TRBV28 to TRBJ2-7; D might be TRBD1 (6 bases). V shed 6 bases and J shed 3 bases, with 12 bases lying between them. Looked up from germline, CDR1 is MDHEN and CDR2 is SYDVKM. The CDR3 covers 13 residues. The DNA for the CDR3 is TGTGCCAGCAGCCCGGACAGCCTCTACGAGCAGTACGTC. Encoded protein: CASSPDSLYEQYV.

The chain is built from TRBV4-1 and TRBJ2-1; 10 nucleotides align to TRBD2. The CDR3 runs to 16 residues. Germline V gene sequence: CDR1 MGHRA, CDR2 YSYEKL. V shed 1 base, J shed 5 bases, and the junction held 5 bases outside the gene matches. This CDR3 reads CASSQGDSGGHNEQFF. In nucleotides, the CDR3 is TGCGCCAGCAGCCAAGGGGATAGCGGGGGGCACAATGAGCAGTTCTTC.

In this sample, this clone turned up a few times. The rearrangement uses TRBV5-4 and TRBJ2-3, with 7 positions matching TRBD1. The CDR3 covers 15 residues. J was trimmed by 0 bases and V by 3 bases; bases with no gene match: 4. Looked up from germline, CDR1 is SGHNT and CDR2 is YYREEE (reference sequence). In nucleotides, the CDR3 is TGTGCCAGCAGCTCGGGACAGCCTAGCACAGATACGCAGTATTTT. Encoded protein: CASSSGQPSTDTQYF.

The chain is built from TRBV7-9 and TRBJ2-1; 9 bases are a match to TRBD2. The CDR3 sequence is 19 residues long. With 1 base clipped from V and 4 bases from J, the junction kept 14 bases outside the gene matches. Germline V lookup: CDR1 SEHNR, CDR2 FQNEAQ (reference sequence). The CDR3 DNA follows: TGTGCCAGCAGCTTAGGGGGTTTGGCGGGAGGGTTTTTATACAATGAGCAGTTCTTC. This encodes CASSLGGLAGGFLYNEQFF. The full variable domain, rest sourced from reference TRBV7-9 and TRBJ2-1, is DTGVSQNPRHKITKRGQNVTFRCDPISEHNRLYWYRQTLGQGPEFLTYFQNEAQLEKSRLLSDRFSAERPKGSFSTLEIQRTEQGDSAMYLCASSLGGLAGGFLYNEQFFGPGTRLTVL.

This clone was found a few times. V is TRBV6-5 and J is TRBJ1-1; 7 bases are a match to TRBD1. The CDR3 is 13 amino acids. V lost 7 bases to trimming and J lost 5 bases; unmatched junction nucleotides: 7. Germline V gene lookup returns CDR1 MNHEY and CDR2 SVGAGI. CDR3 sequence: CASTKPGGTEAFF. The DNA for the CDR3 is TGTGCCAGCACCAAACCAGGGGGGACTGAAGCTTTCTTT.

The chain uses TRBV5-1 and TRBJ2-2; 7 bases fit TRBD2. The CDR3 length is 16 residues. The V segment lost 1 base and the J segment 6 bases; nucleotides outside the gene matches: 9. The V gene's germline CDR1 is SGHRS and CDR2 YFSETQ. The CDR3 is CASSLYLGGNAGELFF. The CDR3 DNA reads TGCGCCAGCAGCTTGTATCTGGGGGGGAATGCCGGGGAGCTGTTTTTT. The full variable domain, rest sourced from reference TRBV5-1 and TRBJ2-2, is KAGVTQTPRYLIKTRGQQVTLSCSPISGHRSVSWYQQTPGQGLQFLFEYFSETQRNKGNFPGRFSGRQFSNSRSEMNVSTLELGDSALYLCASSLYLGGNAGELFFGEGSRLTVL.

The genes are TRBV2 and TRBJ2-3; tentative D call: TRBD1 (6 bases). The CDR3 totals 14 residues. V lost 7 bases and J 1 base, leaving 12 bases between the germline ends. Per the germline V gene, CDR1 is SNHLY and CDR2 is FYNNEI. The CDR3 DNA follows: TGTGCCAGCAAACGGGACACCGGCACAGATACGCAGTATTTT. Translated, it gives CASKRDTGTDTQYF.

V usage is TRBV7-3 and J usage is TRBJ1-1; D is unresolved. In germline, CDR1 is SGHTA, CDR2 FQGTGA. The CDR3 sequence is 16 residues long. V was clipped by 2 bases and J by 1 base, with 14 bases between them. The CDR3 spells CASSLYPGATNTEAFF. Written as DNA, the CDR3 is TGTGCCAGCAGCTTATACCCCGGAGCTACGAACACTGAAGCTTTCTTT.

The chain joins TRBV30 to TRBJ2-1, with 10 nucleotides matching TRBD2. V was pared by 3 bases and J by 8 bases, with 4 bases of the junction left unmatched. Germline V lookup: CDR1 GTSNPN, CDR2 SVGIG (reference sequence). This CDR3 has 13 residues. Here the CDR3 reads CAWRESGGDEQFF. The CDR3 DNA reads TGTGCCTGGAGGGAAAGCGGGGGGGATGAGCAGTTCTTC.

The chain carries TRBV30 and TRBJ1-5; TRBD1 agrees at 10 bases. The germline V gene encodes CDR1 GTSNPN and CDR2 SVGIG (reference sequence). The CDR3 has 14 amino acids. V lost 4 bases to trimming and J lost 9 bases; unmatched junction nucleotides: 9. The CDR3 nucleotides are TGTGCCTGGAAGACCGGGACAGGGGTAATGCCCCAGCATTTT. It is translated as CAWKTGTGVMPQHF.

This clone occurred a few times. The sample has other DNA sequences that encode this CDR3 too. The V gene is TRBV5-1, the J gene TRBJ2-5; 7 bases match TRBD1. The CDR3 is 14 residues long. CDR1 is SGHRS, CDR2 YFSETQ, per germline. V lost 4 bases to trimming and J lost 5 bases; unmatched junction nucleotides: 8. CDR3 nucleotides: TGCGCCAGCAGCCGCCAGGGGGTATGGGAGACCCAGTACTTC. Its translation is CASSRQGVWETQYF.

The chain employs TRBV28 and TRBJ1-2, with 8 bases matching TRBD1. Germline V CDR1 and CDR2: MDHEN, SYDVKM. CDR3 length equals 15 residues. Trimming at V came to 6 bases and at J to 4 bases, leaving 10 bases not matched to a gene. CDR3 nucleotides: TGTGCCAGCAGGCCGGGACAGGCGCAACCCTATGGCTACACCTTC. Translation: CASRPGQAQPYGYTF.

V usage is TRBV19 and J usage is TRBJ2-5; 7 bases map to TRBD1. CDR1 and CDR2 (germline): LNHDA, SQIVND (reference sequence). V trimming: 5 bases; J trimming: 2 bases; junction bases outside the gene matches: 11. The CDR3 runs to 16 residues. CDR3 sequence reads: CASSQGPGQTQETQYF. CDR3 DNA: TGTGCCAGTAGTCAAGGGCCGGGACAGACTCAAGAGACCCAGTACTTC.

V is TRBV5-1 and J is TRBJ2-5; 7 bases fit TRBD1. The germline V gene encodes CDR1 SGHRS and CDR2 YFSETQ. CDR3 length: 15 amino acids. V trimming: 0 bases; J trimming: 2 bases; junction bases outside the gene matches: 4. The CDR3 region has the DNA TGCGCCAGCAGCTTGGCGGGGACAGAACAAGAGACCCAGTACTTC. Its protein product is CASSLAGTEQETQYF.

The V call is TRBV5-4, the J call TRBJ1-2; D possibly corresponds to TRBD1 (6 bases). CDR1 is SGHNT and CDR2 is YYREEE in the germline V gene (reference sequence). The CDR3 sequence is 16 residues long. The V end was cut by 4 bases, the J end by 2 bases, with 18 bases between. Here the CDR3 reads CASSGLTGGRNYGYTF. The CDR3 DNA reads TGTGCCAGCAGCGGACTGACAGGAGGAAGGAACTATGGCTACACCTTC.

CDR3: CSVAGQGNNEQFF. The CDR3 nucleotides are TGCAGCGTTGCGGGACAGGGGAACAATGAGCAGTTCTTC. The chain has TRBV29-1 and TRBJ2-1; 10 nucleotides line up with TRBD1. The length of the CDR3 is 13 residues. The V and J ends lost 4 bases and 5 bases, in that order; junction bases with no gene match: 2. Looked up from germline, CDR1 is SQVTM and CDR2 is ANQGSEA.

The chain employs TRBV7-8 and TRBJ1-5; TRBD1 is a possible D gene (6 bases). V dropped 5 bases and J dropped 6 bases, with 14 bases sitting between them. Germline V gene lookup returns CDR1 SGHVS and CDR2 FQNEAQ. There are 14 residues in the CDR3. This chain's CDR3 is CASSPNRAGQPQHF. DNA of the CDR3: TGTGCCAGCAGCCCCAACAGGGCGGGTCAGCCCCAGCATTTT.

The chain recombines TRBV15 with TRBJ2-2, with 8 bases identical to TRBD1. The V and J ends lost 0 bases and 3 bases, in that order; junction bases with no gene match: 3. CDR3 length: 16 amino acids. The germline gives CDR1 LNHNV, CDR2 YYDKDF (reference sequence). CDR3 in amino acids: CATSRDRGQDTGELFF. The CDR3, as DNA: TGTGCCACCAGCAGAGACAGGGGGCAAGACACCGGGGAGCTGTTTTTT.

This chain links TRBV5-4 with TRBJ1-2; D is undetermined. Trimming removed 0 bases at V and 8 bases at J, with 14 bases between. The CDR3 contains 14 residues. Looked up from germline, CDR1 is SGHNT and CDR2 is YYREEE (reference sequence). The CDR3 loop is CASSLAGRQEGYTF. CDR3 nucleotides: TGTGCCAGCAGCTTGGCCGGCAGACAAGAAGGCTACACCTTC. Drawing the rest from reference TRBV5-4 and TRBJ1-2, the complete variable domain is ETGVTQSPTHLIKTRGQQVTLRCSSQSGHNTVSWYQQALGQGPQFIFQYYREEENGRGNFPPRFSGLQFPNYSSELNVNALELDDSALYLCASSLAGRQEGYTFGSGTRLTVV.